The source of this T cell receptor (beta chain) is a study of cytomegalovirus exposure and HLA in healthy donors (dated by TCRdb to the late 2010s). Broadly, across the study: An earlier analysis of approximately 640 of the donors reported about 290 Gb of sequence data and 100 million to 130 million unique TCR beta sequences from around 200 million T cells. On average, roughly 240,000 unique TCR beta nucleotide sequences were sequenced per donor among roughly 430 genotyped donors of the cohort, with 15% to 20% of those sequences being non-productive. The T cell repertoires of 700 or so subjects were profiled by immunosequencing and related to cytomegalovirus serostatus. Genome-wide SNP genotypes for about 60% of the roughly 700 donors were used in a later genetic analysis, which treated that subset as a discovery cohort. The number of donors typed differed by locus, with about 629-630 for A, B, C, DRB1 and DQB1, around 500 for DQA1, some 570 for DPA1, and around 430 for DPB1. The study was designed to test whether signatures of past pathogen exposure could be identified by cataloging public T cell receptors. Roughly 5 DR-DQ haplotypes were treated as single units for association and clustering because of strong linkage in the cohort. Donor age, sex, ethnicity and CMV serostatus were collected together with the repertoire data. Every discovery cohort repertoire had been produced on one sequencing platform. Among the roughly 430 genotyped donors, more than 70% belonged to the genetic ancestry cluster associated with self-reported Caucasian donors. An earlier analysis of around 580 of the donors used high-throughput TCR beta sequencing to judge whether each TCR beta V gene segment behaved as functional or pseudogenic. An early release covering 550 to 700 HLA-typed donors comprised approximately 290 gigabases of sequencing data and roughly 85 million unique TCR sequences. HLA typing covered class I and class II loci at four-digit resolution. A later analysis re-analyzed previously published TCR beta repertoires from approximately 700 donors and added high-resolution HLA genotyping to study TCR occurrence patterns. In addition to the first cohort of approximately 650 subjects, a separate validation cohort of 120 different subjects was used. To predict cytomegalovirus infection status, the study brought together high-throughput TCR immunosequencing, statistical association of individual TCRs with disease status, and machine learning. In the later analysis, no new phenotypic data were used to find candidate immune exposures; instead, reliance was placed on TCR beta sequences and their occurrence across donors.

The library was obtained by the immunoSEQ multiplex PCR assay. The multiplex PCR relied on a mix of 60 forward primers for TCR Vbeta segments and 13 reverse primers for TCR Jbeta segments. The CDR3 region of rearranged TCR beta genes was amplified from genomic DNA by a multiplex PCR assay. The Illumina HiSeq System was used to sequence the amplified TCR beta libraries as 87-base-pair reads. In the original analysis: In a later analysis, some 80 million unique TCR beta chains were counted across the approximately 640 repertoires, and about 10 million of these chains were shared by at least two donors. Raw reads were error-corrected and collapsed into unique sequences by a nearest-neighbor algorithm in which closely related sequences were merged to remove PCR and sequencing errors. V, D and J gene segments were assigned by aligning CDR3 sequences to IMGT reference sequences. For a sequence to be retained, a match of at least six nucleotides was required to both a V gene segment and a J gene segment. A rearrangement counted as productive if the CDR3 had no stop codons and remained in frame with V and J, and every other rearrangement counted as non-productive. CDR3 was defined according to IMGT convention as the region running from the second conserved V-encoded cysteine to the conserved J-encoded phenylalanine. In an earlier analysis of just under 600 of the donors, sequences lacking an unambiguous match to a single V gene segment were excluded. In an earlier analysis of roughly 500 of the donors, V segments were called functional above 56.7% productive rearrangements and were called segregating when the between-donor standard deviation exceeded 5%. A statistical classification framework was built to diagnose cytomegalovirus status from the catalog of TCR beta chain sequences. V and J gene assignment, in a later analysis, came from comparing TCR nucleotide sequences with IMGT/GENE-DB human TR gene sequences. In a later analysis, CDR3 sequences and most-parsimonious VDJ recombination scenarios were assigned using the TCRdist pipeline. A later analysis defined each TCR beta chain by its CDR3 amino acid sequence plus V-gene family, and excluded reads lacking a unique V-gene family. A later analysis removed several hundred highly shared, low-generation-probability nucleotide sequences to deal with suspected cross-contamination and a sequencing artifact. A later analysis calculated a clonal expansion index for each public chain from normalized within-repertoire ranks of inferred template counts. In a later analysis, generation probabilities were computed using a VDJ recombination model fitted to out-of-frame rearrangements, and the results were checked against IGoR. A later analysis scored TCR-TCR, TCR-HLA and TCR-CMV co-occurrence with hypergeometric tests, applying a repertoire-size bias correction to TCR pairs. A later analysis estimated false discovery rates by permuting HLA or CMV assignments 20 times. A later analysis grouped co-occurring TCRs with DBSCAN, adding TCRdist sequence similarity when clustering within HLA-allele-positive subsets. Co-occurrence clustering excluded repertoires with fewer than 30,000 or more than 120,000 public chains, plus five with anomalous nucleotide sharing. TCRdb stores this immuneACCESS table with in-frame sequences only. Part of the clones is absent; in the studies checked, under half of the shortfall reflects unresolved V genes, and no reason is known for the rest. V and J calls and clone size are copied from that table; D and trimming were computed from the DNA. The sample yields over 70,000 clones; just under 80% were counted once. The top ten clonotypes cover around 2.3% of the sample.

In total, about 650 healthy bone marrow donors made up the cohort. All cohort members were sampled while nominally healthy, although unrecorded immune exposures were likely present. The donor was CMV seropositive and belonged to the group of about 290 seropositive cohort members. Each donor provided a peripheral blood sample, and peripheral blood mononuclear cells were used for TCR beta sequencing. The Qiagen DNeasy Blood Extraction Kit was used to extract genomic DNA from the blood cell samples. Of note for this clone: The target of this receptor is not known. Base qualities are not recorded, but no much larger clone differs from it by a single base.

On the study overall, not on this receptor specifically: CMV serostatus was the only immune exposure information available for the cohort. Compared with the 666-donor mean, donors in an Asian-associated ancestry cluster had fewer N-insertions in productive TCRs, according to a later genetic analysis. In a later analysis, HLA-associated TCR beta chains showed more clonal expansion and lower generation probabilities than non-associated chains that were equally common. A later analysis found that most CMV-associated TCR beta chains appeared HLA-restricted, with HLA associations seemingly driven largely by CMV exposure. Because HLA typing was missing for some donors at each locus, association tests included only the typed subset. The presence/absence analyses assumed that sequencing depth was roughly uniform across donors, and that assumption may not be true. While some public TCRs were present in many individuals, most TCR sequences turned up only very rarely across donors. The sequencing pipeline was judged likely to have produced a cluster of highly shared sequence variants as a technical artifact. In vitro tests confirmed that a few of the cytomegalovirus-associated TCR beta chains recognize cytomegalovirus antigens. Strong co-occurrence of HLA alleles, especially DR and DQ, made assigning TCR associations to individual alleles difficult. The classifier was reported to diagnose cytomegalovirus status with high specificity and sensitivity in both the original and validation cohorts. An earlier analysis of 587 of the donors showed that most TCR beta V segments appeared in productive rearrangements either about 87% or about 30% of the time, which broadly matched IMGT annotations. A further reported finding was that TCR beta sequences accurately predicted the HLA-A and HLA-B alleles for most subjects in the first cohort. Because counts were too low, roughly 17 rarely observed V segments, including chromosome 9 orphons, were left out of the earlier analysis of some 640 of the donors. The cohort was sequenced for TCR beta chains only, and without alpha or paired-chain data the features that could be detected were limited. In a later analysis, several top co-occurrence clusters were reported to appear linked to parvovirus B19, influenza, CMV and Epstein-Barr virus. According to the authors, the approach could potentially be generalized to other disease states and immunological phenotypes. Linkage disequilibrium might explain the correlated functional status among segregating V segments, but an unknown experimental factor could not be excluded. Specific HLA alleles were associated with roughly 17,000 TCR beta sequences at a false discovery rate of 0.05 in a later analysis. In a later analysis, the rate of TCR association differed among HLA loci, with DRB1 alleles having the most associated TCRs and HLA-C alleles having the fewest. A later genetic analysis associated a missense DCLRE1C variant with V-gene and J-gene trimming of TCR beta chains, and an independent cohort replicated the association. A total of roughly 160 TCR beta chains were listed by the study as associated with cytomegalovirus.

Input material: PBMCs. This TCR derives from a male donor in good health and CMV-seropositive.

The sequenced DNA: TGTGCCAGTACCCGGGGGAGGGTTCCCTACAATGAGCAGTTCTTC. Its protein product is CASTRGRVPYNEQFF. The chain joins TRBV19 to TRBJ2-1; the central 7 bases match TRBD2. Trimming leaves V shorter by 7 bases and J shorter by 2 bases, with the junction holding 8 bases beyond the gene matches. CDR1 is given as LNHDA and CDR2 as SQIVND, both from the germline V gene (reference sequence). From cysteine to phenylalanine, the CDR3 is 15 amino acids long. Kept here is only the CDR3 DNA, which spans 45 bases and is read in frame from base 1.